Here is one T cell receptor beta chain with its context. Original handling: Cell counts per sample came from amplifying reference gene primers. The data were produced by immunoSEQ multiplex PCR, yet TCRdb's version contains in-frame clones alone and is incomplete. V and J calls and clone size are those listed in that table; D and trimming were worked out from the DNA. The table has 210,000 or so clones, under 90% seen once; the top ten hold less than 20%. The sample comes from a study of blood T cell repertoires in COVID-19. For the study at large: Sites across the United States, Italy and Spain contributed samples from acute and convalescent COVID-19. T cells, B-cell-depleted T cells, or PBMCs supplied cDNA or gDNA.

After removal of 9 bases from V and 4 bases from J, the junction contained 11 bases not matched to a gene. The CDR3 is 14 residues long. CDR1 and CDR2 (germline): WSHSY, SAAADI. This clonotype was sampled from a human donor in a cohort sampled during active COVID-19. This chain joins TRBV10-2 and TRBJ2-5; TRBD1 matches 7 bases. Sequencing input: peripheral blood. The CDR3 region has the DNA TGCGCCAGTCGACCTACAGGGGTGGCAGAGACCCAGTACTTC. Its protein product is CASRPTGVAETQYF.